Listed here are 30 T cell receptor beta chains from one sample, sequenced in a study of blood T cell repertoires in COVID-19. Sequencing used immunoSEQ multiplex PCR; TCRdb keeps in-frame clones, though not all of them. The sample lists around 160,000 clones, approximately 95% occurring once. Sequenced sample: peripheral blood. Source of these receptors: a woman in her sixties with COVID-19, enrolled during active disease.

This chain uses TRBV19 with TRBJ1-6, with 9 bases lining up with TRBD1. CDR1 LNHDA and CDR2 SQIVND come from the germline V gene (reference sequence). There are 16 residues in the CDR3. J was trimmed by 7 bases and V by 4 bases; bases with no gene match: 8. Written as DNA, the CDR3 is TGTGCCAGTAGTACTGAAGGGACAGGGAGAAATTCACCCCTCCACTTT. This gives the protein CASSTEGTGRNSPLHF.

This rearrangement joins TRBV5-1 to TRBJ2-2, with TRBD1 matching 8 bases. This CDR3 has 14 residues. CDR1 and CDR2 from the germline V gene are SGHRS and YFSETQ. V lost 3 bases to trimming and J lost 6 bases; unmatched junction nucleotides: 4. The CDR3 coding sequence is TGCGCCAGCAGCTCTCAGGGGGCGTCCGGGGAGCTGTTTTTT. This gives the protein CASSSQGASGELFF.

The chain joins TRBV5-6 to TRBJ1-3; D not resolved. Germline CDR1 reads SGHDT; CDR2 reads YYEEEE. The V end was cut by 0 bases, the J end by 3 bases, with 7 bases between. There are 14 residues in the CDR3. DNA of the CDR3: TGTGCCAGCAGCTTGGGTATCGGTGGAAACACCATATATTTT. Translation gives CASSLGIGGNTIYF.

V usage is TRBV3-1 (or the pseudogene TRBV3-2) and J usage is TRBJ1-2; D ambiguous. The V end lost 1 base, the J end lost 2 bases, and 5 bases lay between the germline ends. From germline, CDR1 is LGHDT and CDR2 YNNKEL (reference sequence). The CDR3 spans 13 residues. For the CDR3, the DNA is TGTGCCAGCAGCCAAGCCCGGAACTATGGCTACACCTTC. Translation: CASSQARNYGYTF.

The J gene is TRBJ2-1, the V gene TRBV27, with TRBD2 matching over 7 bases. V dropped 4 bases and J dropped 0; count of bases not matched to a gene: 9. CDR3 length: 17 residues. The germline CDR1 and CDR2 sequences are MNHEY and SMNVEV (reference sequence). In DNA form, the CDR3 reads TGTGCCAGCAGTTGGAGGCTAGCGGTGAGCTCCTACAATGAGCAGTTCTTC. Its protein is CASSWRLAVSSYNEQFF.

The genes are TRBV7-7 and TRBJ2-3; D is possibly TRBD1 (6 bases). Trimming removed 5 bases at V and 2 bases at J, with 17 bases between. The CDR3 is 16 amino acids. Germline loops: CDR1 SSHAT, CDR2 FNYEAQ (reference sequence). CDR3 nucleotides: TGTGCCAGCAGCCCAGACAGGAGGAGGTACACAGATACGCAGTATTTT. Translated: CASSPDRRRYTDTQYF.

The V call is TRBV10-3, the J call TRBJ1-1, with D tentatively TRBD1 (6 bases). CDR1 ENHRY and CDR2 SYGVKD come from the germline V gene. Between the trimmed V and J ends, which lost 7 bases and 1 base, there was a span of 10 bases. The CDR3 runs 13 residues. CDR3 nucleotide sequence: TGTGCCATCAACAGGGAGAGGAACACTGAAGCTTTCTTT. This encodes CAINRERNTEAFF.

The chain links TRBV3-1 (or the pseudogene TRBV3-2) to TRBJ1-1, with a weak D call TRBD1 (6 bases). The CDR3 runs 14 residues. Germline CDR1 and CDR2: LGHDT and YNNKEL (reference sequence). V was pared by 4 bases and J by 4 bases, with 13 bases between. The CDR3 spells CASSRTGLFTEAFF. The CDR3 coding sequence is TGTGCCAGCAGCCGTACAGGGTTGTTCACTGAAGCTTTCTTT.

The V gene is TRBV7-2, the J gene TRBJ2-7; D might be TRBD2 (6 bases). V was trimmed by 1 base and J by 8 bases, leaving 12 bases between them. This CDR3 comprises 13 residues. The germline V gene encodes CDR1 SGHTA and CDR2 FQGNSA. The DNA of the CDR3 is TGTGCCAGCAGCTTAGATTGGCGGGGTAAGCAGTACTTC. Amino acids: CASSLDWRGKQYF.

This chain joins TRBV18 and TRBJ2-5; 8 positions match TRBD1. CDR1 and CDR2 from the germline V gene are KGHSH and LQKENI. This CDR3 is built from 15 residues. V lost 1 base and J lost 0; bases outside the gene matches: 1. CDR3 in amino acids: CASSPRTGNQETQYF. The CDR3 region has the DNA TGTGCCAGCTCACCACGGACAGGGAACCAAGAGACCCAGTACTTC.

The chain uses TRBV23-1 and TRBJ2-1; perhaps TRBD1 as D (5 bases). TRBV23-1 is annotated as an ORF whose role is uncertain. The ends were cut back, 4 bases at V and 4 bases at J, with 8 bases in the middle. CDR3 size: 13 residues. The CDR3 sequence is CASSRGRYNEQFF. The CDR3 bases are TGCGCCAGCAGTCGGGGCCGATACAATGAGCAGTTCTTC.

The DNA for the CDR3 is TGTGCCAGCAGCCCCCACCCTGTAGCGGGGGGGTCAGAGACCCAGTACTTC. Translating gives CASSPHPVAGGSETQYF. The chain combines TRBV4-2 with TRBJ2-5, with 11 bases aligning to TRBD2. The CDR3 sequence is 17 residues long. In germline, CDR1 is LGHNA, CDR2 YNFKEQ. J lost 4 bases, V lost 4 bases, and 11 bases had no gene match.

The rearrangement links TRBV2 to TRBJ1-1; D is perhaps TRBD1 (6 bases). Per germline, CDR1 SNHLY and CDR2 FYNNEI. The CDR3 loop spans 12 amino acids. V was pared by 10 bases and J by 4 bases, with 13 bases between. CDR3 loop: CANDRSGTEAFF. CDR3 nucleotide sequence: TGTGCCAATGACAGGTCGGGCACTGAAGCTTTCTTT.

V is TRBV20-1 and J is TRBJ1-1, with no clear D. The V end was cut by 6 bases, the J end by 2 bases, with 7 bases between. The CDR3 is made up of 11 amino acids. CDR1 DFQATT and CDR2 SNEGSKA come from the germline V gene (reference sequence). CDR3 nucleotide sequence: TGCAGTGCATCCCCTAACACTGAAGCTTTCTTT. This codes for CSASPNTEAFF.

The rearrangement uses TRBV27 and TRBJ2-3; 15 positions agree with TRBD2. The CDR3 is 17 amino acids. J lost 2 bases, V lost 5 bases, and 5 bases had no gene match. CDR1 and CDR2 from the germline V gene are MNHEY and SMNVEV (reference sequence). The CDR3: CASSRGTSGGYTDTQYF. DNA for the CDR3: TGTGCCAGCAGTCGCGGGACTAGCGGGGGGTACACAGATACGCAGTATTTT.

V usage is TRBV6-6 and J usage is TRBJ1-2, with D unclear. The CDR3 consists of 13 residues. The ends were cut back, 6 bases at V and 4 bases at J, with 12 bases in the middle. Germline V gives CDR1 MNHNY, CDR2 SVGAGI (reference sequence). The CDR3 DNA reads TGTGCCAGCAGATTGACCGGGGTCTATGGCTACACCTTC. Residues: CASRLTGVYGYTF.

The chain carries TRBV6-2 or TRBV6-3 and TRBJ2-1; 9 bases are shared with TRBD2. This CDR3 is built from 15 residues. The V segment lost 2 bases and the J segment 5 bases; nucleotides outside the gene matches: 4. Germline assignment: CDR1 MNHEY and CDR2 SVGEGT. CDR3 in amino acids: CASSYGWTSDNEQFF. CDR3 coding DNA: TGTGCCAGCAGTTACGGCTGGACTAGCGACAATGAGCAGTTCTTC.

The sample holds a few counts of this clone. V usage is TRBV28 and J usage is TRBJ1-5; 8 nucleotides match TRBD1. J lost 7 bases, V lost 7 bases, and 9 bases had no gene match. The CDR3 runs 14 residues. Germline CDR1 is MDHEN and CDR2 is SYDVKM. In nucleotides, the CDR3 is TGTGCCAGCACCCCGACAGGGGAGGGCCAGCCCCAGCATTTT. Translation: CASTPTGEGQPQHF. The full variable domain, rest sourced from reference TRBV28 and TRBJ1-5, is DVKVTQSSRYLVKRTGEKVFLECVQDMDHENMFWYRQDPGLGLRLIYFSYDVKMKEKGDIPEGYSVSREKKERFSLILESASTNQTSMYLCASTPTGEGQPQHFGDGTRLSIL.

The CDR3 DNA reads as TGTGCCAGCAGCTTTGAGGCAGACCAAGAGACCCAGTACTTC. Encoded protein: CASSFEADQETQYF. The genes are TRBV11-2 and TRBJ2-5; D is unclear. The CDR3 totals 14 residues. The germline CDR1 and CDR2 sequences are SGHAT and FQNNGV. Between the trimmed V and J ends, which lost 3 bases and 0 bases, there was a span of 8 bases.

V usage is TRBV6-2 or TRBV6-3 and J usage is TRBJ1-1; TRBD1 matches at 9 bases. CDR3 length equals 18 residues. CDR1 is MNHEY, CDR2 SVGEGT, per germline. The trim removed 5 bases at V and 1 base at J, leaving 14 bases unmatched. In nucleotides, the CDR3 is TGTGCCAGCAGTCTCCAATCCGGGACAGGGAAAAGGAACACTGAAGCTTTCTTT. Translation gives CASSLQSGTGKRNTEAFF.

The rearrangement uses TRBV11-3 and TRBJ1-1; 7 bases are shared with TRBD1. This CDR3 region has 13 residues. Germline loops: CDR1 SGHNT, CDR2 YENEEA. With V trimmed by 5 bases and J by 4 bases, 4 bases remained unmatched. This CDR3 is CASSLGTATEAFF. As DNA, the CDR3 is TGTGCCAGCAGCCTAGGGACAGCCACTGAAGCTTTCTTT.

This clone has more than one count but fewer than ten. V is TRBV21-1 and J is TRBJ2-2; the listed D gene, TRBD1, was not tested against the DNA. TRBV21-1 is a known pseudogene. The CDR3 loop spans 15 amino acids. CDR3 coding DNA: TGTGCCAGCAGCACCGGGACAGAGAACACCGGGGAGCTGTTTTTT. Its protein product is CASSTGTENTGELFF.

The V and J genes are TRBV19 and TRBJ1-1; 8 nucleotides match TRBD1. Germline-derived CDR1 and CDR2 are LNHDA and SQIVND (reference sequence). The V gene end was trimmed by 6 bases and the J gene end by 4 bases; junction bases not matched to a gene: 4. The CDR3 totals 13 residues. CDR3 DNA sequence: TGTGCCAGTAGGACAGACAGGGGCACTGAAGCTTTCTTT. This gives the protein CASRTDRGTEAFF.

The chain links TRBV3-1 (or the pseudogene TRBV3-2) to TRBJ1-4; 10 bases match TRBD1. Germline V gene sequence: CDR1 LGHDT, CDR2 YNNKEL (reference sequence). This CDR3 is built from 15 residues. V lost 4 bases and J lost 10; bases outside the gene matches: 9. The CDR3 coding sequence is TGTGCCAGCAGCCTTCCCGGGACAGGGGTTGGAAAACTGTTTTTT. Translated: CASSLPGTGVGKLFF.

The rearrangement uses TRBV7-2 and TRBJ1-5; 9 bases are a match to TRBD1. Germline V gene data show CDR1 as SGHTA and CDR2 as FQGNSA. CDR3 size: 17 residues. V shed 1 base, J shed 5 bases, and the junction held 9 bases outside the gene matches. The chain's CDR3 is CASSLVRGGQGHQPQHF. In DNA form, the CDR3 reads TGTGCCAGCAGCTTAGTAAGGGGAGGACAGGGGCATCAGCCCCAGCATTTT.

The genes are TRBV18 and TRBJ1-1, with 8 bases fitting TRBD1. The CDR3 totals 14 residues. J was trimmed by 5 bases and V by 3 bases; bases with no gene match: 5. Germline lookup yields CDR1 KGHSH and CDR2 LQKENI. CDR3: CASSPDRATTEAFF. The CDR3 DNA is TGTGCCAGCTCACCGGACAGGGCGACTACTGAAGCTTTCTTT. The whole variable domain, remainder taken from reference TRBV18 and TRBJ1-1, is NAGVMQNPRHLVRRRGQEARLRCSPMKGHSHVYWYRQLPEEGLKFMVYLQKENIIDESGMPKERFSAEFPKEGPSILRIQQVVRGDSAAYFCASSPDRATTEAFFGQGTRLTVV.

The V and J genes are TRBV6-1 and TRBJ1-2; D is unresolved. Germline CDR1 and CDR2: MNHNS and SASEGT. V lost 2 bases to trimming and J lost 8 bases, with 9 bases between them. The CDR3 runs 12 residues. CDR3 in DNA: TGTGCCAGCAGTGAATCTGGGGAGGGCTACACCTTC. This codes for CASSESGEGYTF.

This clone showed up just once. The J gene is TRBJ1-1, the V gene TRBV7-3; no definite D call. In germline, CDR1 is SGHTA, CDR2 FQGTGA. Trimming took 5 bases from V and 3 from J, leaving 13 bases between them. The CDR3 contains 14 residues. The CDR3 DNA reads as TGTGCCAGCAGCCGAACGGGTTTTGACACTGAAGCTTTCTTT. Translating gives CASSRTGFDTEAFF.

The J gene is TRBJ1-2, the V gene TRBV6-5, with TRBD1 as a possible D gene (6 bases). This CDR3 region has 15 residues. Germline V gene data show CDR1 as MNHEY and CDR2 as SVGAGI. Between the trimmed V and J ends, which lost 5 bases and 0 bases, there was a span of 13 bases. For the CDR3, the DNA is TGTGCCAGCAGTATAAACAGGGTTTCTAACTATGGCTACACCTTC. Encoded protein: CASSINRVSNYGYTF.

V is TRBV19 and J is TRBJ1-3, with 8 bases matching TRBD1. Unmatched junction bases numbered 5, after V lost 6 bases and J lost 4 bases. The CDR3 loop spans 14 amino acids. CDR1 is LNHDA and CDR2 is SQIVND in the germline V gene (reference sequence). CDR3 coding DNA: TGTGCCAGTAGCCCAGGGGGCTTGGGAAACACCATATATTTT. This sequence encodes CASSPGGLGNTIYF.